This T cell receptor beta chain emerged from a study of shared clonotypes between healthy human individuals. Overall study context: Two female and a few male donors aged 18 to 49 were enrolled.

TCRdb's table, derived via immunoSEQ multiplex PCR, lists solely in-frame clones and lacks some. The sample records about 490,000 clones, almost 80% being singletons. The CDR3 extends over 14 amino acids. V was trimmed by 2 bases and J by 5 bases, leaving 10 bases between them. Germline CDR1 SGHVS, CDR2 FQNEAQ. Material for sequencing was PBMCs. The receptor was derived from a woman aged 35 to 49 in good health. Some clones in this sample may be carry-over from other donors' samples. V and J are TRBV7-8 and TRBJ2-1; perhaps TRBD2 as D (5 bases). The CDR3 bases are TGTGCCAGCAGCTTACGAGCGGTCCACAATGAGCAGTTCTTC. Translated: CASSLRAVHNEQFF.